Detailed here is one T cell receptor (beta chain). The CDR3 has 15 residues. Trimming stripped 1 base from V and 4 bases from J, with 10 bases between. Germline values: CDR1 SGHAT, CDR2 FQNNGV. The data originate from a study of T cell changes during pregnancy in multiple sclerosis. Measured with immunoSEQ multiplex PCR; TCRdb has only the in-frame clones, and not every one. Of about 38,000 clones in the sample, around 90% were seen once. Source: CD4+ T cells from peripheral blood mononuclear cells, taken after pregnancy. The clonotype originates from a female donor in good health, enrolled as a control in a pregnancy study. The chain is built from TRBV11-2 and TRBJ1-4, with unresolved D. The CDR3 here is CASSLAWADNEKLFF. The DNA for the CDR3 is TGTGCCAGCAGCTTAGCTTGGGCAGATAATGAAAAACTGTTTTTT.